Listed here are 31 T cell receptor beta chains from one sample, sequenced in a study of naive and memory T cell subsets. Findings and caveats of the study: Especially in CD8 cells, naive repertoires contained a few larger clonotypes, possibly CD45RA-re-expressing memory cells.

Which antigens these TCRs recognize remains unknown. Two oligonucleotides, mixed equimolar, formed the beta constant-region primer covering TRBC1 and TRBC2. Nested alpha and beta constant-region primers with the SP2 primer drove four PCR rounds on ligated cDNA. TCRdb itself ran the UMI-ligation and nested PCR reads through MiXCR, one entry per CDR3 protein. The repertoire holds 98,000 or so distinct CDR3 sequences, with over 9% as singletons. Material: naive CD4+ T cells from blood. The receptors originated from a human donor in good health.

V and J are TRBV29-1 and TRBJ2-7, with D perhaps TRBD2 (6 bases). Trimming left V 4 bases short and J 2 bases short, with 6 bases between. The CDR3 sequence is 11 residues long. The V gene's germline CDR1 is SQVTM and CDR2 ANQGSEA. The CDR3 DNA reads TGCAGCGTTGGGGGGGCCTACGAGCAGTACTTC. It encodes CSVGGAYEQYF.

The chain recombines TRBV2 with TRBJ2-5; D call uncertain. This CDR3 has 13 amino acids. Germline lookup yields CDR1 SNHLY and CDR2 FYNNEI. V was clipped by 0 bases and J by 4 bases, with 6 bases between them. This CDR3 is CASSEAEGETQYF. CDR3 nucleotide sequence: TGTGCCAGCAGTGAAGCTGAAGGAGAGACCCAGTACTTC.

This clonotype came up many times. This chain connects TRBV13 to TRBJ2-7; D is ambiguous. V dropped 5 bases and J dropped 9 bases, with 20 bases sitting between them. CDR1 and CDR2 (germline): PRHDT, FYEKMQ (reference sequence). The CDR3 runs 14 residues. The CDR3 region is CASSPSGYLRGQYF. DNA of the CDR3: TGTGCCAGCAGCCCATCAGGATATTTACGAGGGCAGTACTTC.

This clonotype was picked up a small number of times. The chain is built from TRBV10-3 and TRBJ1-2; D possibly corresponds to TRBD1 (6 bases). V was clipped by 2 bases and J by 2 bases, with 12 bases between them. The CDR3 spans 15 residues. In germline, CDR1 is ENHRY, CDR2 SYGVKD. The CDR3 DNA reads as TGTGCCATCAGTGAGCCTACAGGGATAAACTATGGCTACACCTTC. Protein product: CAISEPTGINYGYTF.

This clonotype was recorded a few times. The V and J genes are TRBV24-1 and TRBJ2-2, with 9 bases fitting TRBD1. This CDR3 region has 16 residues. Germline V gene sequence: CDR1 KGHDR, CDR2 SFDVKD. With V trimmed by 3 bases and J by 4 bases, 5 bases remained unmatched. For the CDR3, the DNA is TGTGCCACCAGTGATCAGGGACAGGGTGTCACCGGGGAGCTGTTTTTT. It specifies CATSDQGQGVTGELFF.

A few counts support this clonotype. This chain uses TRBV12-3 or TRBV12-4 with TRBJ2-1; a possible D gene is TRBD2 (5 bases). Trimming removed 3 bases at V and 6 bases at J, with 9 bases between. CDR3 length: 13 residues. The chain's CDR3 is CASSFGVLNEQFF. The DNA of the CDR3 is TGTGCCAGCAGTTTCGGGGTACTCAATGAGCAGTTCTTC.

This clonotype was counted ten times or more. V and J are TRBV14 and TRBJ2-5; maybe TRBD2 (5 bases). This CDR3 comprises 13 residues. Trimming shortened V by 3 bases and J by 7 bases, and 12 bases separated the two germline ends. Germline CDR1 SGHDN, CDR2 FVKESK. CDR3 sequence: CASSQREFGTQYF. In DNA form, the CDR3 reads TGTGCCAGCAGCCAGAGGGAGTTCGGGACCCAGTACTTC.

The chain carries TRBV6-2 or TRBV6-3 and TRBJ2-1; 7 bases are a match to TRBD2. Germline V gives CDR1 MNHEY, CDR2 SVGEGT. Trimming at V came to 2 bases and at J to 9 bases, leaving 16 bases not matched to a gene. There are 17 residues in the CDR3. The CDR3 protein is CASSYPSLASRVGEQFF. For the CDR3, the DNA is TGTGCCAGCAGTTACCCCTCACTAGCGTCTAGGGTTGGTGAGCAGTTCTTC.

This clonotype appeared a few times. The rearrangement links TRBV27 to TRBJ1-4, with D maybe TRBD1 (6 bases). This CDR3 region has 13 residues. Between the trimmed V and J ends, which lost 6 bases and 3 bases, there was a span of 8 bases. Germline values: CDR1 MNHEY, CDR2 SMNVEV (reference sequence). CDR3 amino acids: CASRKGANEKLFF. CDR3 in DNA: TGTGCCAGCAGGAAGGGGGCTAATGAAAAACTGTTTTTT.

CDR3 coding DNA: TGTGCCAGCCGGGGATCAACCCAATGGGAAAAACTGTTTTTT. This gives the protein CASRGSTQWEKLFF. The genes are TRBV2 and TRBJ1-4; D not resolved. Germline V gene data show CDR1 as SNHLY and CDR2 as FYNNEI. Trimming removed 8 bases at V and 8 bases at J, with 18 bases between. This CDR3 is 14 amino acids long.

The chain employs TRBV7-3 and TRBJ2-7, with 7 positions matching TRBD2. CDR1 SGHTA and CDR2 FQGTGA come from the germline V gene. The CDR3 spans 15 residues. The V segment lost 2 bases and the J segment 2 bases; nucleotides outside the gene matches: 6. CDR3 amino acids: CASSLGAGAPYEQYF. The CDR3 DNA is TGTGCCAGCAGCTTAGGGGCGGGAGCCCCCTACGAGCAGTACTTC.

The chain employs TRBV25-1 and TRBJ2-7; D is unresolved. V lost 5 bases and J lost 0, with 11 bases in between. Germline assignment: CDR1 MGHDK and CDR2 SYGVNS. The CDR3 loop spans 14 amino acids. CDR3 protein: CASSPTPSSYEQYF. CDR3 nucleotides: TGTGCCAGCAGTCCCACCCCGTCCTCCTACGAGCAGTACTTC.

The J gene is TRBJ1-3, the V gene TRBV18; no firm D call. This CDR3 is built from 14 residues. In germline, CDR1 is KGHSH, CDR2 LQKENI. V lost 2 bases and J 0 bases, leaving 5 bases between the germline ends. The DNA for the CDR3 is TGTGCCAGCTCACCAACCGACTCTGGAAACACCATATATTTT. This sequence encodes CASSPTDSGNTIYF.

This chain uses TRBV4-2 with TRBJ2-2; D not certain. Germline values: CDR1 LGHNA, CDR2 YNFKEQ. V shed 5 bases and J shed 8 bases, with 6 bases lying between them. The CDR3 runs 11 residues. CDR3 nucleotides: TGTGCCAGCAGCTACCAAGGGGAGCTGTTTTTT. It codes for CASSYQGELFF.

This clonotype turned up a few times. V usage is TRBV29-1 and J usage is TRBJ1-1; D might be TRBD1 (5 bases). Between the trimmed V and J ends, which lost 7 bases and 7 bases, there was a span of 16 bases. Germline V CDR1 and CDR2: SQVTM, ANQGSEA. CDR3 length equals 12 residues. CDR3 residues: CSARGGGIEAFF. The CDR3 bases are TGCAGCGCCCGGGGGGGGGGTATTGAAGCTTTCTTT.

This clonotype was detected only a few times. This chain links TRBV20-1 with TRBJ1-5, with 7 bases that match TRBD1. V trimming: 4 bases; J trimming: 4 bases; junction bases outside the gene matches: 7. Germline lookup yields CDR1 DFQATT and CDR2 SNEGSKA (reference sequence). This CDR3 contains 14 residues. CDR3: CSATRDRPNQPQHF. The CDR3 DNA follows: TGCAGTGCTACCCGGGACAGACCGAATCAGCCCCAGCATTTT.

The rearrangement joins TRBV4-3 to TRBJ1-6; D uncertain. Germline CDR1 LGHNA, CDR2 YSLEER. The germline V and J ends were trimmed by 0 bases and 8 bases, with 11 bases remaining between them. The CDR3 totals 15 residues. CDR3 protein: CASSQDWQVHSPLHF. CDR3 bases: TGCGCCAGCAGCCAAGATTGGCAGGTTCATTCACCCCTCCACTTT.

This clonotype was detected ten times or more. The chain has TRBV18 and TRBJ1-2, with D perhaps matching TRBD1 (5 bases). Trimming took 1 base from V and 5 from J, leaving 11 bases between them. There are 14 residues in the CDR3. Germline CDR1 reads KGHSH; CDR2 reads LQKENI. CDR3 amino acids: CASSPLGGDYGYTF. The CDR3 bases are TGTGCCAGCTCACCACTTGGGGGGGATTATGGCTACACCTTC.

This clonotype showed up just a few times. This sequence joins TRBV12-3 or TRBV12-4 and TRBJ1-6; D unclear. V was cut by 5 bases and J by 5 bases, with 10 bases left in between. The CDR3 consists of 14 residues. This chain's CDR3 is CASSAGNDNSPLHF. DNA of the CDR3: TGTGCCAGCAGTGCCGGGAACGATAATTCACCCCTCCACTTT.

CDR3 protein: CASTRMTGGTDTQYF. The CDR3 DNA is TGTGCCAGCACCCGGATGACAGGGGGCACAGATACGCAGTATTTT. This chain connects TRBV7-9 to TRBJ2-3, with 8 positions matching TRBD1. The CDR3 length is 15 residues. The germline CDR1 and CDR2 sequences are SEHNR and FQNEAQ (reference sequence). Trimming removed 7 bases from V and 1 base from J; junction bases left unmatched: 7.

The CDR3 spells CASRPRPKGGCSEKLFF. In nucleotides, the CDR3 is TGTGCAAGTCGCCCGCGACCGAAAGGGGGCTGTAGTGAAAAACTGTTTTTT. This chain uses TRBV12-2 with TRBJ1-4; the table's D call, TRBD1, has no DNA check behind it. TRBV12-2 is a recognized pseudogene. The CDR3 covers 17 residues.

This clonotype has more than one count but fewer than ten. The rearrangement uses TRBV11-2 and TRBJ2-2; 11 bases fit TRBD1. This CDR3 contains 17 residues. Germline CDR1 and CDR2: SGHAT and FQNNGV. V lost 4 bases and J lost 4; bases outside the gene matches: 8. The CDR3 DNA follows: TGTGCCAGCAGCTCCGTCCCGGGACAGGGGGTCACCGGGGAGCTGTTTTTT. Translation gives CASSSVPGQGVTGELFF. The full variable domain, rest sourced from reference TRBV11-2 and TRBJ2-2, is EAGVAQSPRYKIIEKRQSVAFWCNPISGHATLYWYQQILGQGPKLLIQFQNNGVVDDSQLPKDRFSAERLKGVDSTLKIQPAKLEDSAVYLCASSSVPGQGVTGELFFGEGSRLTVL.

The CDR3 DNA reads as TGTGCCAGCAGCCCCCTGGGCAAGGGTGCAGATACGCAGTATTTT. The encoded protein is CASSPLGKGADTQYF. V usage is TRBV4-2 and J usage is TRBJ2-3; D not certain. CDR1 and CDR2 from the germline V gene are LGHNA and YNFKEQ. The CDR3 sequence is 15 residues long. The germline V and J ends were trimmed by 4 bases and 4 bases, with 15 bases remaining between them.

This clonotype showed up just a few times. The chain combines TRBV15 with TRBJ2-7, with TRBD2 matching over 9 bases. Germline trimming cut 3 bases from V and 4 bases from J; bases unmatched to any gene: 7. Germline V lookup: CDR1 LNHNV, CDR2 YYDKDF (reference sequence). CDR3 length: 15 residues. CDR3 loop: CATSRALAGFYEQYF. CDR3 sequence (DNA): TGTGCCACCAGCAGGGCTCTAGCGGGGTTTTACGAGCAGTACTTC.

The chain carries TRBV14 and TRBJ1-2; D ambiguous. This CDR3 contains 13 residues. V was shortened by 1 base and J by 4 bases, with 7 bases between the two germline ends. Per the germline V gene, CDR1 is SGHDN and CDR2 is FVKESK. DNA for the CDR3: TGTGCCAGCAGCCAAGCTCGAGGCTATGGCTACACCTTC. This codes for CASSQARGYGYTF.

The CDR3 bases are TGTGCCTGGAGGACGGGACAGGGGACCTACGAGCAGTACTTC. This sequence encodes CAWRTGQGTYEQYF. The genes are TRBV30 and TRBJ2-7; 10 nucleotides line up with TRBD1. V lost 3 bases to trimming and J lost 2 bases; unmatched junction nucleotides: 4. CDR1 GTSNPN and CDR2 SVGIG come from the germline V gene (reference sequence). There are 14 residues in the CDR3. Full variable domain (missing parts from reference TRBV30 and TRBJ2-7): SQTIHQWPATLVQPVGSPLSLECTVEGTSNPNLYWYRQAAGRGLQLLFYSVGIGQISSEVPQNLSASRPQDRQFILSSKKLLLSDSGFYLCAWRTGQGTYEQYFGPGTRLTVT.

This clonotype was counted at least ten times. The rearrangement joins TRBV7-2 to TRBJ1-6; D remains unclear. V shed 1 base and J shed 7 bases, with 11 bases lying between them. This CDR3 has 15 residues. The germline gives CDR1 SGHTA, CDR2 FQGNSA. The CDR3, as DNA: TGTGCCAGCAGCTTAGTGGTGTCATCAAATTCACCCCTCCACTTT. Translating gives CASSLVVSSNSPLHF.

V is TRBV7-8 and J is TRBJ2-4, with 8 bases that match TRBD1. The CDR3 runs 15 residues. After removal of 3 bases from V and 6 bases from J, the junction contained 7 bases not matched to a gene. Germline V gene sequence: CDR1 SGHVS, CDR2 FQNEAQ. The CDR3 is CASSLSRDRLNIQYF. The CDR3 DNA sequence: TGTGCCAGCAGCTTGTCAAGGGACAGGTTAAACATTCAGTACTTC.

The table lists this clonotype with many counts. This chain joins TRBV20-1 and TRBJ1-5; D remains unclear. CDR1 is DFQATT and CDR2 is SNEGSKA in the germline V gene (reference sequence). The length of the CDR3 is 13 residues. With 3 bases removed from V and 0 bases from J, the gap between germline ends came to 6 bases. CDR3 in DNA: TGCAGTGCTAGGACGGATAGCAATCAGCCCCAGCATTTT. Amino acid sequence: CSARTDSNQPQHF.

The rearrangement uses TRBV6-1 and TRBJ1-5, with D maybe TRBD1 (5 bases). Trimming cost V 4 bases and J 2 bases, with 9 bases left between them. The germline gives CDR1 MNHNS, CDR2 SASEGT. CDR3 size: 14 residues. This chain's CDR3 is CASSGGGGNQPQHF. The CDR3 bases are TGTGCCAGCAGTGGGGGGGGGGGCAATCAGCCCCAGCATTTT.

This chain joins TRBV6-2 or TRBV6-3 and TRBJ1-1, with D possibly being TRBD1 (5 bases). Per the germline V gene, CDR1 is MNHEY and CDR2 is SVGEGT. The CDR3 runs to 16 residues. Trimming removed 3 bases at V and 0 bases at J, with 14 bases between. The CDR3 DNA is TGTGCCAGCAGTTATATAGGGGCCGGCATGAACACTGAAGCTTTCTTT. It yields the protein CASSYIGAGMNTEAFF.